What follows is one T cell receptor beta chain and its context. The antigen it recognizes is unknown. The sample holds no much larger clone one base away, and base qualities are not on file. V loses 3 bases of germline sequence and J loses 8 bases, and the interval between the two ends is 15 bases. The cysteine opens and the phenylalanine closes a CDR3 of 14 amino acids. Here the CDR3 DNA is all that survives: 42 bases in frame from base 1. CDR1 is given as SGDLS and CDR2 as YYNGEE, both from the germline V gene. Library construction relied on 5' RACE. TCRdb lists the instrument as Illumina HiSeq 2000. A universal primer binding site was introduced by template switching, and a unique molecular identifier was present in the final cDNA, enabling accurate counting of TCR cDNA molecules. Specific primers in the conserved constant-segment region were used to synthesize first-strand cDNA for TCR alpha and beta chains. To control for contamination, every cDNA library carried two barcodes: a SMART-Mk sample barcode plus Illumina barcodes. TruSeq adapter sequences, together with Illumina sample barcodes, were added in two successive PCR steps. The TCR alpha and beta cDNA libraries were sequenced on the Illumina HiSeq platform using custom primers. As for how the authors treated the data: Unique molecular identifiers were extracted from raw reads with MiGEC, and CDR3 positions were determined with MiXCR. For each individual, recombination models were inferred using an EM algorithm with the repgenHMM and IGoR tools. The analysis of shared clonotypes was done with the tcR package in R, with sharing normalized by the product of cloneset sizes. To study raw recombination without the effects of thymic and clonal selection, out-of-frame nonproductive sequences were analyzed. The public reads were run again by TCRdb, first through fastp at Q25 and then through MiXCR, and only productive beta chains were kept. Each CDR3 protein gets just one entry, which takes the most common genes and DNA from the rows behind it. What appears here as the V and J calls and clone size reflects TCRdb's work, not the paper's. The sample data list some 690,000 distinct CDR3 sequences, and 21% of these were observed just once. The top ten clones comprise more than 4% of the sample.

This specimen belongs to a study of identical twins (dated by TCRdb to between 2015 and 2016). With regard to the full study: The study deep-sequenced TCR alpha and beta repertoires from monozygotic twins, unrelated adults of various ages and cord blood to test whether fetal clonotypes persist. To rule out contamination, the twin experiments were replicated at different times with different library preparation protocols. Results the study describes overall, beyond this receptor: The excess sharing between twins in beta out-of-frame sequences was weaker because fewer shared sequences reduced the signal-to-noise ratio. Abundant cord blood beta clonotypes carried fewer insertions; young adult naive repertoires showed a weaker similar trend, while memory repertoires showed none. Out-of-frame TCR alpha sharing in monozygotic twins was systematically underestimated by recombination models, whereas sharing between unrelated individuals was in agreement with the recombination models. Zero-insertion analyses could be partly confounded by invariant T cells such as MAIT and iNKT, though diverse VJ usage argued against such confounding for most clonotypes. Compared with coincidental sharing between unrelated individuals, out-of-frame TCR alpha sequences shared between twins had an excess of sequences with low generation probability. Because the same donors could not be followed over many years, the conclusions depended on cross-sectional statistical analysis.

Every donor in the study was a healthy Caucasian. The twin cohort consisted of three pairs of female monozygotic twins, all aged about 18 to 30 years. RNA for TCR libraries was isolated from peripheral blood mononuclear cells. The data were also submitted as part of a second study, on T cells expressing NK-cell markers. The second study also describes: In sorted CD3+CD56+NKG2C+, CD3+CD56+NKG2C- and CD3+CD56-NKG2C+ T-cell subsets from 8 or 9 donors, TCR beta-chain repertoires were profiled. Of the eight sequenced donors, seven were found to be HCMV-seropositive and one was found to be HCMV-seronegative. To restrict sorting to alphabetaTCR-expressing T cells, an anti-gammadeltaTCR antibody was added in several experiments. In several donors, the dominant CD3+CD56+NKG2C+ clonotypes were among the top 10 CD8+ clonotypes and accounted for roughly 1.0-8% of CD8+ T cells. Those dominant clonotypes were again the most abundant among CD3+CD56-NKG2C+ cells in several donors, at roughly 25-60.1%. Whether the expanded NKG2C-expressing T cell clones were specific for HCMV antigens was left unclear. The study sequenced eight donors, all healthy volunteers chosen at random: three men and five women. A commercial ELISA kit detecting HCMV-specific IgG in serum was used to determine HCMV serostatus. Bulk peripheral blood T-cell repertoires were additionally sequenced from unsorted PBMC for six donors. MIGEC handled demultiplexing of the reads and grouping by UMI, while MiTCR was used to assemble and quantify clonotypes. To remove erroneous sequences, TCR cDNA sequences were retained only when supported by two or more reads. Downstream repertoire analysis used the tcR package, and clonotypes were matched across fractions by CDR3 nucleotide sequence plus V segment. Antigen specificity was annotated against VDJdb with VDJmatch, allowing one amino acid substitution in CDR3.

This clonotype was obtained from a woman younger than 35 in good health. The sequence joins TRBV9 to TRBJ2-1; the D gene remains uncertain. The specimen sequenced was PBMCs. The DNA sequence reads TGTGCCAGCAGCGCCCTCCGCCCGTTAGATGAGCAGTTCTTC. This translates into CASSALRPLDEQFF.